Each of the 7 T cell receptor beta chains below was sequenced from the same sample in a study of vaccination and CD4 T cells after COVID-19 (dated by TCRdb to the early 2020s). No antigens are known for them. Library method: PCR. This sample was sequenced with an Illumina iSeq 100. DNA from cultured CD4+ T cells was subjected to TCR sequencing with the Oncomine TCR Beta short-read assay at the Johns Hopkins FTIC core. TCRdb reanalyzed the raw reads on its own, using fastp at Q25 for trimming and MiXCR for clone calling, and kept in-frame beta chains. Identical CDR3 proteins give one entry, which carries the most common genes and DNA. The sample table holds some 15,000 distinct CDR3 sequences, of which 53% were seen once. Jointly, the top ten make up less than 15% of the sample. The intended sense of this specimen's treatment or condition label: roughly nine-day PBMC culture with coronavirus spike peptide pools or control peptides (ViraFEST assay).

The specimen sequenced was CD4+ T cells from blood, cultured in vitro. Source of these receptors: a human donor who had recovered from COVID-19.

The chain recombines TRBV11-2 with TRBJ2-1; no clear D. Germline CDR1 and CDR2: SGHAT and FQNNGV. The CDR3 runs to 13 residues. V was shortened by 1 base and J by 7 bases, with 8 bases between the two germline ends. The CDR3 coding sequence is TGTGCCAGCAGCTTAGGCTTAAAGAATGAGCAGTTCTTC. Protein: CASSLGLKNEQFF.

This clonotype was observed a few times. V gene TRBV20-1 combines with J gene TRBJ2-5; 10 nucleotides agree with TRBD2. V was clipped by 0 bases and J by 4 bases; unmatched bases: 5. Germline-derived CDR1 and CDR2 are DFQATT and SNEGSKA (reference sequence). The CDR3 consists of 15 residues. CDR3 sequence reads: CSARDSGRAPETQYF. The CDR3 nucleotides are TGCAGTGCTAGAGACAGCGGGAGGGCCCCAGAGACCCAGTACTTC.

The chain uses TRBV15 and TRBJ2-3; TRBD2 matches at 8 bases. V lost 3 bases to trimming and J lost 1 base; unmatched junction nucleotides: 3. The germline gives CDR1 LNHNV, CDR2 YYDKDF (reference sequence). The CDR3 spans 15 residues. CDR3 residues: CATSRKTSGTDTQYF. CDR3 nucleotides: TGTGCCACCAGCAGGAAGACTAGCGGCACAGATACGCAGTATTTT.

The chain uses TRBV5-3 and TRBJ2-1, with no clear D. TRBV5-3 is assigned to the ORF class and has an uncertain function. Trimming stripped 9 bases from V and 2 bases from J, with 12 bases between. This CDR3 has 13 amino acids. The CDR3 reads CATQNDPYNEQFF. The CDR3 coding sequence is TGTGCCACCCAAAACGATCCCTACAATGAGCAGTTCTTC.

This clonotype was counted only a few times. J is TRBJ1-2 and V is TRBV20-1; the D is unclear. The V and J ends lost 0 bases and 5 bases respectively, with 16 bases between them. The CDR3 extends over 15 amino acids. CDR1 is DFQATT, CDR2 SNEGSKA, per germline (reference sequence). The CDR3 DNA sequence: TGCAGTGCTAGAGAGCCCTCCCGGGTCAGGTATGGCTACACCTTC. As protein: CSAREPSRVRYGYTF.

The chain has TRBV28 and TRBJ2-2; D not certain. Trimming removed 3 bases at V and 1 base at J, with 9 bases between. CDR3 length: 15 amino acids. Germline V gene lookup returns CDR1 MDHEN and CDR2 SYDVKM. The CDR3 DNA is TGTGCCAGCAGTTTGGACCCTCGGAACACCGGGGAGCTGTTTTTT. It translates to CASSLDPRNTGELFF.

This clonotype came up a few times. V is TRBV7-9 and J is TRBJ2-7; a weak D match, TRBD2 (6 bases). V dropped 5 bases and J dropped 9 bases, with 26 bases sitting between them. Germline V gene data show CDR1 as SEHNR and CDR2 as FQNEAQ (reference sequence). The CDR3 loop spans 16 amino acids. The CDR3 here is CASSPAGGNSLAGQYF. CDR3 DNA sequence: TGTGCCAGCAGCCCCGCTGGCGGGAATTCTTTGGCTGGGCAGTACTTC.